One sample yielded the 15 T cell receptor beta chains listed below, sequenced in a study of OX40 agonist ivuxolimab in advanced cancers. TCRdb keeps only in-frame clones here, not all; method: immunoSEQ multiplex PCR. The sample yields roughly 50,000 clones, approximately 88% seen once. The material was CD4+ or CD8+ T cells sorted from blood, obtained in a trial of the OX40 agonist ivuxolimab. The receptors were gathered from an adult with an advanced solid tumor such as melanoma, head and neck, liver or kidney cancer.

The V gene is TRBV7-6, the J gene TRBJ1-1, with D unclear. The CDR3 is made up of 14 amino acids. Germline CDR1 is SGHVS and CDR2 is FNYEAQ. Trimming stripped 1 base from V and 0 bases from J, with 6 bases between. The DNA of the CDR3 is TGTGCCAGCAGCTTAGGGTCTCTGAACACTGAAGCTTTCTTT. It is translated as CASSLGSLNTEAFF.

This chain uses TRBV18 with TRBJ2-1, with D possibly being TRBD2 (6 bases). The CDR3 covers 14 residues. The V and J ends lost 3 bases and 0 bases respectively, with 6 bases between them. Germline loops: CDR1 KGHSH, CDR2 LQKENI. The CDR3: CASSPGGSYNEQFF. CDR3 DNA sequence: TGTGCCAGCTCACCCGGGGGCTCCTACAATGAGCAGTTCTTC.

CDR3 in amino acids: CASSIGTGTYEQYF. The CDR3 coding sequence is TGTGCCAGTAGTATTGGGACAGGGACGTACGAGCAGTACTTC. This sequence joins TRBV19 and TRBJ2-7, with TRBD1 matching over 9 bases. V trimming: 3 bases; J trimming: 4 bases; junction bases outside the gene matches: 4. Germline lookup yields CDR1 LNHDA and CDR2 SQIVND (reference sequence). This CDR3 has 14 amino acids.

The chain carries TRBV7-8 and TRBJ1-1; D might be TRBD1 (6 bases). Germline V CDR1 and CDR2: SGHVS, FQNEAQ. V gave up 8 bases and J gave up 1 base, with 14 bases separating them. The length of the CDR3 is 14 residues. CDR3 DNA: TGTGCCAGCGCGCGGGGGGGCGAGAACACTGAAGCTTTCTTT. Its translation: CASARGGENTEAFF.

The chain carries TRBV5-1 and TRBJ1-1, with 8 bases matching TRBD1. The germline V gene encodes CDR1 SGHRS and CDR2 YFSETQ. The CDR3 runs to 14 residues. V lost 4 bases and J lost 6; bases outside the gene matches: 8. The CDR3 here is CASSLGQGWAEAFF. The CDR3 DNA reads as TGCGCCAGCAGCCTAGGACAGGGTTGGGCTGAAGCTTTCTTT.

DNA of the CDR3: TGTGCCAGCAGCTTATCACTAAGGGCGGTCACTGAAGCTTTCTTT. As protein: CASSLSLRAVTEAFF. The chain recombines TRBV7-2 with TRBJ1-1; D remains unclear. Per germline, CDR1 SGHTA and CDR2 FQGNSA. V gave up 2 bases and J gave up 4 bases, with 14 bases separating them. The CDR3 is made up of 15 amino acids.

Relative to its sample, this clone is medium-sized (0.01 to 0.1%). The J gene is TRBJ2-7, the V gene TRBV6-5; D is perhaps TRBD1 (6 bases). The CDR3 runs to 15 residues. Germline V CDR1 and CDR2: MNHEY, SVGAGI. V was cut by 0 bases and J by 7 bases, with 16 bases left in between. CDR3 nucleotides: TGTGCCAGCAGTTACTCGAAGACAGGATTAATGGAGCAGTACTTC. Translated: CASSYSKTGLMEQYF.

This rearrangement joins TRBV19 to TRBJ2-3, with 10 bases that match TRBD2. The CDR3 is made up of 17 amino acids. The ends lost 4 bases at V and 9 bases at J; junction bases unmatched: 16. CDR1 is LNHDA, CDR2 SQIVND, per germline (reference sequence). CDR3 sequence (DNA): TGTGCCAGTAGTACCCTAACTAGCGGGGTGCCGGGATTGACGCAGTATTTT. It encodes CASSTLTSGVPGLTQYF.

The J gene is TRBJ1-2, the V gene TRBV27; D not certain. In germline, CDR1 is MNHEY, CDR2 SMNVEV (reference sequence). Trimming took off 7 bases at V and 7 bases at J, with 25 bases between the two ends. The CDR3 length is 16 residues. This CDR3 reads CASILSVHDLKGGYTF. The CDR3 DNA reads TGTGCCAGCATCCTATCCGTCCACGACTTGAAGGGTGGCTACACCTTC.

The chain is built from TRBV7-2 and TRBJ1-4; no clear D gene. The CDR3 runs to 15 residues. The V gene's germline CDR1 is SGHTA and CDR2 FQGNSA. V was clipped by 1 base and J by 0 bases, with 6 bases between them. CDR3 region: CASSLDGSTNEKLFF. The CDR3, as DNA: TGTGCCAGCAGCTTAGACGGATCAACTAATGAAAAACTGTTTTTT.

The chain has TRBV27 and TRBJ2-7; D is undetermined. Trimming left V 3 bases short and J 0 bases short, with 9 bases between. Looked up from germline, CDR1 is MNHEY and CDR2 is SMNVEV (reference sequence). The CDR3 runs 14 residues. The CDR3 spells CASSFSRGSYEQYF. The CDR3 DNA sequence: TGTGCCAGCAGTTTTAGCCGAGGCTCCTACGAGCAGTACTTC.

The chain is built from TRBV30 and TRBJ2-2, with D possibly matching TRBD1 (6 bases). Germline CDR1 is GTSNPN and CDR2 is SVGIG (reference sequence). The CDR3 sequence is 14 residues long. V lost 3 bases, J lost 1 base, and 9 bases lay in between. CDR3 sequence (DNA): TGTGCCTGGAGGGGACAAATGAACACCGGGGAGCTGTTTTTT. This translates into CAWRGQMNTGELFF.

CDR3 nucleotides: TGTGCCAGTAGTACAGCCGGGACAGCATATGGCTACACCTTC. Amino acids: CASSTAGTAYGYTF. The chain links TRBV19 to TRBJ1-2; 7 nucleotides match TRBD1. The CDR3 is 14 residues long. Trimming removed 4 bases from V and 5 bases from J; junction bases left unmatched: 7. The germline CDR1 and CDR2 sequences are LNHDA and SQIVND (reference sequence).

This clone was observed a handful of times. The V and J genes are TRBV21-1 and TRBJ1-5; the table names TRBD1, a call not compared with the DNA. TRBV21-1 is recorded as a pseudogene. The CDR3 is made up of 14 amino acids. The CDR3 sequence is CADTRDRGQQPQHF. CDR3 nucleotides: TGTGCAGATACGCGCGACAGGGGGCAACAGCCCCAGCATTTT.

The chain recombines TRBV5-8 with TRBJ2-1, with D possibly TRBD2 on 5 matching bases. V was shortened by 3 bases and J by 5 bases, with 9 bases between the two germline ends. This CDR3 spans 13 amino acids. Germline CDR1 SGHTS, CDR2 YDEGEE. In DNA form, the CDR3 reads TGTGCCAGCAGCTCCAAGCGGAACAATGAGCAGTTCTTC. It encodes CASSSKRNNEQFF.